The 29 T cell receptor beta chains listed next were all sequenced from one sample in a study of blood T cells in healthy people across ages. With a J-beta primer mix and a sample-barcoded 5' primer, a second PCR ran 7 to 11 cycles. TCRdb reanalysed the 5' RACE reads using MiXCR and keeps one entry per CDR3 protein. The sample has just over 800,000 distinct CDR3 sequences; approximately 59% are singletons. Sequencing input: blood. The origin of the receptors is a man between 25 and 39 years old in good health.

A single count supports this clonotype. The chain links TRBV2 to TRBJ2-7; 11 positions agree with TRBD1. CDR3 length equals 17 residues. Per germline, CDR1 SNHLY and CDR2 FYNNEI. J was trimmed by 6 bases and V by 8 bases; bases with no gene match: 18. This CDR3 reads CASRREPPGQGVPEQYF. CDR3 in DNA: TGTGCCAGCCGTAGGGAGCCCCCGGGACAGGGGGTACCCGAGCAGTACTTC. Complete variable domain (other parts from reference TRBV2 and TRBJ2-7): EPEVTQTPSHQVTQMGQEVILRCVPISNHLYFYWYRQILGQKVEFLVSFYNNEISEKSEIFDDQFSVERPDGSNFTLKIRSTKLEDSAMYFCASRREPPGQGVPEQYFGPGTRLTVT.

This clonotype came up a few times. The V and J genes are TRBV7-3 and TRBJ2-1; 7 nucleotides line up with TRBD2. The CDR3 is 15 amino acids. CDR1 is SGHTA, CDR2 FQGTGA, per germline. V shed 1 base, J shed 4 bases, and the junction held 4 bases outside the gene matches. For the CDR3, the DNA is TGTGCCAGCAGCTTAATGAGCGGGGCGTACAATGAGCAGTTCTTC. Its protein product is CASSLMSGAYNEQFF.

The V gene is TRBV5-1, the J gene TRBJ2-1; D perhaps matches TRBD2 (5 bases). The J call is doubtful: the DNA matches TRBJ2-7 better. Germline V gene data show CDR1 as SGHRS and CDR2 as YFSETQ. The CDR3 contains 12 residues. CDR3 protein: CASRLDYNEQYF. The CDR3 bases are TGCGCCAGCAGACTCGACTACAATGAGCAGTACTTC.

This chain uses TRBV7-3 with TRBJ2-7; D tentatively reads TRBD1 or TRBD2 (5 bases each). The germline V and J ends were trimmed by 6 bases and 4 bases, with 16 bases remaining between them. In germline, CDR1 is SGHTA, CDR2 FQGTGA. This CDR3 is built from 14 residues. In nucleotides, the CDR3 is TGTGCCAGCAGTTCCGGGGCAGGGCGGTACGAGCAGTACTTC. Its protein is CASSSGAGRYEQYF. Complete variable domain (other parts from reference TRBV7-3 and TRBJ2-7): GAGVSQTPSNKVTEKGKYVELRCDPISGHTALYWYRQSLGQGPEFLIYFQGTGAADDSGLPNDRFFAVRPEGSVSTLKIQRTERGDSAVYLCASSSGAGRYEQYFGPGTRLTVT.

V gene TRBV7-2 combines with J gene TRBJ2-5; 9 positions agree with TRBD2. The CDR3 sequence is 16 residues long. Germline V gives CDR1 SGHTA, CDR2 FQGNSA. Germline trimming cut 2 bases from V and 1 base from J; bases unmatched to any gene: 5. The CDR3 here is CASSLRAGGSQETQYF. CDR3 in DNA: TGTGCCAGCAGCTTACGAGCGGGGGGCTCCCAAGAGACCCAGTACTTC.

The chain has TRBV7-2 and TRBJ2-2; no definite D call. V was clipped by 5 bases and J by 5 bases, with 9 bases between them. CDR1 SGHTA and CDR2 FQGNSA come from the germline V gene. This CDR3 comprises 13 residues. CDR3 in amino acids: CASSVVDTGELFF. The CDR3, as DNA: TGTGCCAGCAGCGTCGTAGATACCGGGGAGCTGTTTTTT.

CDR3 nucleotides: TGTGCCAGCAGCTTAGGGGATGGTAGGGGGGGTTTCAATGAGCAGTTCTTC. This encodes CASSLGDGRGGFNEQFF. The chain is built from TRBV7-8 and TRBJ2-1, with D perhaps matching TRBD2 (7 bases). The CDR3 runs 17 residues. Trimming left V 1 base short and J 6 bases short, with 19 bases between. The germline CDR1 and CDR2 sequences are SGHVS and FQNEAQ.

The chain has TRBV11-2 and TRBJ2-7, with D hard to call. CDR3 size: 15 residues. Germline V gives CDR1 SGHAT, CDR2 FQNNGV. With 0 bases removed from V and 1 base from J, the gap between germline ends came to 10 bases. CDR3 nucleotides: TGTGCCAGCAGCTTAGATCTTAGTTATTCCTACGAGCAGTACTTC. Translating gives CASSLDLSYSYEQYF.

Note on this clonotype: The junction differs from germline at one of its ends, possibly a read error. The chain uses TRBV7-2 and TRBJ1-5; D ambiguous. There are 14 residues in the CDR3. Germline loops: CDR1 SGHTA, CDR2 FQGNSA. The CDR3 DNA reads TGTGCCGGCAGCTTAGAAGGGTCGGGCCAGCCCCAGCATTTT. It translates to CAGSLEGSGQPQHF.

The rearrangement joins TRBV28 to TRBJ2-1; maybe TRBD1 (5 bases). The length of the CDR3 is 15 residues. CDR1 and CDR2 from the germline V gene are MDHEN and SYDVKM. V was clipped by 3 bases and J by 3 bases, with 12 bases between them. CDR3 in DNA: TGTGCCAGCAGTTTTGCCCAGGGCGGCTACAATGAGCAGTTCTTC. Its protein product is CASSFAQGGYNEQFF. Full variable domain (missing parts from reference TRBV28 and TRBJ2-1): DVKVTQSSRYLVKRTGEKVFLECVQDMDHENMFWYRQDPGLGLRLIYFSYDVKMKEKGDIPEGYSVSREKKERFSLILESASTNQTSMYLCASSFAQGGYNEQFFGPGTRLTVL.

The chain is built from TRBV3-1 and TRBJ2-2; D is ambiguous. The CDR3 length is 15 residues. Germline loops: CDR1 LGHDT, CDR2 YNNKEL (reference sequence). V was clipped by 0 bases and J by 4 bases, with 9 bases between them. As DNA, the CDR3 is TGTGCCAGCAGCCAAGACACACGAGGCACCGGGGAGCTGTTTTTT. As protein: CASSQDTRGTGELFF.

This clonotype was detected once. The genes are TRBV29-1 and TRBJ2-3; 9 bases are shared with TRBD2. CDR3 length: 17 amino acids. Germline V gives CDR1 SQVTM, CDR2 ANQGSEA. V shed 5 bases and J 2 bases; nucleotides not matched to a gene: 14. The chain's CDR3 is CSVPMLRPSGVTDTQYF. The CDR3 nucleotides are TGCAGCGTTCCAATGCTACGGCCTAGCGGGGTCACAGATACGCAGTATTTT.

The V gene is TRBV6-2 or TRBV6-3, the J gene TRBJ1-4; D gene uncertain. Germline assignment: CDR1 MNHEY and CDR2 SVGEGT. This CDR3 is 14 amino acids long. The V end lost 6 bases, the J end lost 5 bases, and 13 bases lay between the germline ends. The CDR3 DNA is TGTGCCAGCAGAACCCCGGTGGCGAATGAAAAACTGTTTTTT. Protein: CASRTPVANEKLFF.

The chain is built from TRBV6-2 or TRBV6-3 and TRBJ2-1, with 9 bases aligning to TRBD2. The germline CDR1 and CDR2 sequences are MNHEY and SVGEGT. The CDR3 has 14 residues. V lost 7 bases, J lost 3 bases, and 4 bases stayed unmatched. The CDR3 reads CASNLSGGYNEQFF. The DNA of the CDR3 is TGTGCCAGCAACCTTAGCGGGGGCTACAATGAGCAGTTCTTC.

The chain combines TRBV15 with TRBJ1-4, with 7 bases fitting TRBD1. Germline CDR1 is LNHNV and CDR2 is YYDKDF (reference sequence). V was pared by 5 bases and J by 10 bases, with 10 bases of the junction left unmatched. This CDR3 is built from 14 residues. In DNA form, the CDR3 reads TGTGCCACCAGCCTGGGACAGACTAATCGAAAACTGTTTTTT. Translated: CATSLGQTNRKLFF.

The chain carries TRBV20-1 and TRBJ2-7; 7 nucleotides align to TRBD2. V dropped 6 bases and J dropped 3; count of bases not matched to a gene: 14. Germline CDR1 and CDR2: DFQATT and SNEGSKA (reference sequence). The CDR3 has 15 amino acids. CDR3 loop: CSAPSTGGFVYEQYF. CDR3 coding DNA: TGCAGTGCACCCAGCACGGGGGGTTTCGTCTACGAGCAGTACTTC.

This clonotype was seen only a few times. This chain uses TRBV7-6 with TRBJ2-1, with unresolved D. The J call may be faulty, since TRBJ2-7 better matches the DNA end. Germline assignment: CDR1 SGHVS and CDR2 FNYEAQ. The CDR3 is made up of 13 amino acids. The CDR3 is CASSLARSDEQYF. CDR3 nucleotides: TGTGCCAGCAGCTTAGCTAGGTCGGACGAGCAGTACTTC.

The genes are TRBV9 and TRBJ2-7; D may be TRBD1 (6 bases). Germline V lookup: CDR1 SGDLS, CDR2 YYNGEE. The ends were cut back, 0 bases at V and 1 base at J, with 8 bases in the middle. The length of the CDR3 is 14 residues. In DNA, the CDR3 is TGTGCCAGCAGCGTAGGGGACACTTCCTACGAGCAGTACTTC. Translated: CASSVGDTSYEQYF.

This sequence joins TRBV29-1 and TRBJ2-7, with D unresolved. V lost 4 bases, J lost 7 bases, and 17 bases lay in between. This CDR3 has 13 residues. CDR1 and CDR2 from the germline V gene are SQVTM and ANQGSEA. DNA of the CDR3: TGCAGCGTTGTAGACGCCGGTCCCGGAGAGCAGTACTTC. It specifies CSVVDAGPGEQYF.

The V and J genes are TRBV11-2 and TRBJ2-7; no clear D. Germline assignment: CDR1 SGHAT and CDR2 FQNNGV. This CDR3 region has 15 residues. V lost 4 bases and J lost 6, with 19 bases in between. The CDR3 protein is CASSSPRFSPLEQYF. The CDR3 DNA is TGTGCCAGCAGCTCCCCTCGCTTCTCTCCCCTCGAGCAGTACTTC.

The V call is TRBV7-2, the J call TRBJ2-5; 13 nucleotides agree with TRBD2. Germline trimming cut 5 bases from V and 11 bases from J; bases unmatched to any gene: 14. Per the germline V gene, CDR1 is SGHTA and CDR2 is FQGNSA. This CDR3 region has 16 residues. CDR3 nucleotide sequence: TGTGCCAGCAGCGCAACGGGACTAGCGGGGCGGGGTGAGCAGTACTTC. Translation gives CASSATGLAGRGEQYF.

The gene calls are TRBV6-5 and TRBJ2-1; no clear D gene. The germline gives CDR1 MNHEY, CDR2 SVGAGI. V was shortened by 6 bases and J by 5 bases, with 8 bases between the two germline ends. CDR3 length: 12 residues. As DNA, the CDR3 is TGTGCCAGCAGCTCGGGTCACAATGAGCAGTTCTTC. It yields the protein CASSSGHNEQFF.

The chain links TRBV4-1 to TRBJ2-7; D perhaps matches TRBD1 (5 bases). Germline V CDR1 and CDR2: MGHRA, YSYEKL. With 4 bases removed from V and 1 base from J, the gap between germline ends came to 20 bases. There are 17 residues in the CDR3. DNA for the CDR3: TGCGCCAGCAGCCCGAACCCACTGGGGCAGGTATCCTACGAGCAGTACTTC. This codes for CASSPNPLGQVSYEQYF.

The V gene is TRBV25-1, the J gene TRBJ2-7, with D perhaps TRBD1 (6 bases). Trimming removed 5 bases at V and 3 bases at J, with 14 bases between. The CDR3 consists of 14 residues. CDR1 is MGHDK, CDR2 SYGVNS, per germline. CDR3 sequence reads: CASSNMGQLYEQYF. For the CDR3, the DNA is TGTGCCAGCAGTAACATGGGACAACTCTACGAGCAGTACTTC.

The rearrangement joins TRBV5-1 to TRBJ1-1; D not resolved. This CDR3 region has 13 residues. V shed 4 bases and J shed 5 bases, with 12 bases lying between them. CDR1 is SGHRS and CDR2 is YFSETQ in the germline V gene. As DNA, the CDR3 is TGCGCCAGCAGCCCGAACTCTGGGACTGAAGCTTTCTTT. Translated: CASSPNSGTEAFF.

Concerning this clonotype: This could be a read error, since a much larger clone is one nucleotide away. The chain uses TRBV7-2 and TRBJ2-5, with a weak D call TRBD2 (6 bases). The germline V gene has CDR1 SGHTA and CDR2 FQGNSA. Trimming shortened V by 1 base and J by 11 bases, and 26 bases separated the two germline ends. This CDR3 is 17 amino acids long. Written as DNA, the CDR3 is TGTGCCAGCAGCTTAGAGTTTACACTAGCCGGACTCAATGAGCAGTACTTC. It yields the protein CASSLEFTLAGLNEQYF.

The CDR3 DNA reads as TGTGCCAGCAGCAAGGGACAGGGTGTCAATTCACCCCTCCACTTT. It encodes CASSKGQGVNSPLHF. The genes are TRBV7-3 and TRBJ1-6; 9 nucleotides line up with TRBD1. The J segment lost 7 bases and the V segment lost 5 bases, leaving 6 bases of the junction unmatched. Looked up from germline, CDR1 is SGHTA and CDR2 is FQGTGA. There are 15 residues in the CDR3.

The chain couples TRBV29-1 to TRBJ2-3; 11 bases map to TRBD2. This CDR3 is built from 15 residues. Germline V lookup: CDR1 SQVTM, CDR2 ANQGSEA. The ends lost 6 bases at V and 2 bases at J; junction bases unmatched: 7. The CDR3 reads CSVGGLAAHTDTQYF. The CDR3 DNA reads as TGCAGCGTCGGGGGACTAGCGGCCCACACAGATACGCAGTATTTT.

The genes are TRBV4-2 and TRBJ1-1, with D possibly TRBD1 on 5 matching bases. With 5 bases removed from V and 3 bases from J, the gap between germline ends came to 16 bases. Germline V CDR1 and CDR2: LGHNA, YNFKEQ. The CDR3 loop spans 15 amino acids. CDR3 region: CASSSLSQGDTEAFF. In DNA, the CDR3 is TGTGCCAGCAGCTCTCTGTCGCAGGGAGACACTGAAGCTTTCTTT.